This T cell receptor beta chain emerged from a study of CD8 T cells in ankylosing spondylitis (dated by TCRdb to 2017 to 2019). A note on the overall study: The study set out to find disease-linked TCR variants by profiling T cell receptor beta repertoires in ankylosing spondylitis patients and healthy donors. The full study cohort was made up of over 20 ankylosing spondylitis patients and 95 to 130 healthy donors. Peripheral blood was sampled, and synovial fluid was additionally collected from ankylosing spondylitis patients. General conclusions and limits of the study: The disease-linked clones showed a CD8+ phenotype and occurred at relatively low frequencies in peripheral blood. Some TCR beta motif variants had previously been reported in synovial fluid and blood of reactive arthritis patients, which suggested common disease-initiation mechanisms. The disease-linked clones were reported to be significantly enriched in matched synovial fluid samples from ankylosing spondylitis patients. Blood from ankylosing spondylitis patients appeared to be characterized by a TCR beta motif composed of under 10 highly homologous amino acid variants.

About this clonotype itself: Its antigen is not yet known. Base qualities were left out, and no much larger clone turns up one base away.

The reads were generated on an Illumina HiSeq 2500. Quantitative 5'-RACE with molecular barcodes was used to prepare TCR beta libraries. The original methods were these. A new computational method based on a probabilistic model of VDJ rearrangement was used to identify disease-linked TCR variants. The public reads were reanalyzed by TCRdb: fastp trimming at Q25, MiXCR alignment, in-frame beta chains only. Under each unique CDR3 protein, matching rows form one entry showing the most common genes and DNA. The V and J calls were determined by TCRdb, not by the authors. The sample table lists over 110,000 distinct CDR3 sequences, roughly 8% of them with a count of one. The leading ten clones occupy about 7.1% of the sample. Synovial fluid samples were matched to blood samples from the same ankylosing spondylitis patients. Between the V and J ends, shortened by 6 bases and 15 bases respectively, the junction contains 17 bases. From the cysteine through the phenylalanine, the CDR3 covers 12 amino acids. The read is trimmed to its CDR3 DNA, 36 bases read in frame from base 1. For CDR1 and CDR2, the germline V gene lists SNHLY and FYNNEI.

The sequence derives from a male donor with ankylosing spondylitis. Sequenced material: synovial fluid, either unsorted or a sorted T cell fraction (not recorded which). Recombination joined TRBV2 with TRBJ1-4, with TRBD1 perhaps the D gene, on 5 matching bases. This receptor has the CDR3 CASRATGTNLFF. The sequenced DNA: TGTGCCAGCAGGGCTACCGGGACTAACTTGTTTTTT. Outside the CDR3, residues come from the reference TRBV2 and TRBJ1-4 proteins, so the full variable domain is: EPEVTQTPSHQVTQMGQEVILRCVPISNHLYFYWYRQILGQKVEFLVSFYNNEISEKSEIFDDQFSVERPDGSNFTLKIRSTKLEDSAMYFCASRATGTNLFFGSGTQLSVL.